Presented here are 22 T cell receptor beta chains from one specimen sequenced in a study of blood T cell repertoires in COVID-19. Profiled with immunoSEQ multiplex PCR; TCRdb holds only in-frame clones, not every one. The table includes about 320,000 clones, about nine tenths detected once. Sequenced material: PBMCs or T cells enriched from blood (not recorded which). Every receptor here comes from a man aged 60 to 75 who had recovered from COVID-19.

This chain links TRBV7-9 with TRBJ1-4; TRBD1 matches at 9 bases. V shed 5 bases and J 4 bases; nucleotides not matched to a gene: 8. The CDR3 sequence is 16 residues long. The germline V gene has CDR1 SEHNR and CDR2 FQNEAQ (reference sequence). DNA of the CDR3: TGTGCCAGCAGCCCCACGAGGGACAGGGTTAATGAAAAACTGTTTTTT. Residues: CASSPTRDRVNEKLFF.

The chain joins TRBV10-2 to TRBJ2-3, with D perhaps TRBD2 (7 bases). V was trimmed by 8 bases and J by 4 bases, leaving 16 bases between them. CDR1 and CDR2 (germline): WSHSY, SAAADI. CDR3 length: 14 amino acids. For the CDR3, the DNA is TGCGCCAGCGATAGCGGAGGGGGGGCAGATACGCAGTATTTT. It codes for CASDSGGGADTQYF.

V is TRBV7-9 and J is TRBJ2-1; the match to TRBD2 covers 7 bases. The CDR3 length is 15 residues. J gave up 4 bases and V 0 bases, and 3 bases lay outside the gene matches. Germline assignment: CDR1 SEHNR and CDR2 FQNEAQ (reference sequence). For the CDR3, the DNA is TGTGCCAGCAGCTTAGCGGGAGGGCCATACAATGAGCAGTTCTTC. Its translation: CASSLAGGPYNEQFF.

The rearrangement links TRBV11-2 to TRBJ2-7; TRBD1 might be the D (5 bases). The CDR3 consists of 14 residues. CDR1 and CDR2 (germline): SGHAT, FQNNGV. Trimming cost V 2 bases and J 3 bases, with 11 bases left between them. In nucleotides, the CDR3 is TGTGCCAGCAGCTTAAGACAGAAACTCTACGAGCAGTACTTC. The encoded protein is CASSLRQKLYEQYF.

The rearrangement uses TRBV5-6 and TRBJ2-3; no firm D call. Germline CDR1 SGHDT, CDR2 YYEEEE. V was shortened by 0 bases and J by 3 bases, with 14 bases between the two germline ends. The CDR3 covers 16 residues. CDR3 nucleotide sequence: TGTGCCAGCAGCTTGGTCACGGTGGTCGAGACAGATACGCAGTATTTT. Its protein product is CASSLVTVVETDTQYF.

The CDR3 nucleotides read TGTGCCAGCAGCTCGGCAGGAAACAACTACTATGGCTACACCTTC. It translates to CASSSAGNNYYGYTF. The chain carries TRBV7-9 and TRBJ1-2; no definite D call. The germline V gene encodes CDR1 SEHNR and CDR2 FQNEAQ (reference sequence). This CDR3 contains 15 residues. The V and J ends lost 4 bases and 3 bases respectively, with 15 bases between them.

V gene TRBV6-2 or TRBV6-3 combines with J gene TRBJ2-2; TRBD2 agrees at 7 bases. There are 17 residues in the CDR3. J gave up 7 bases and V 0 bases, and 11 bases lay outside the gene matches. Germline assignment: CDR1 MNHEY and CDR2 SVGEGT. CDR3 sequence (DNA): TGTGCCAGCAGTTACTCGAGGGGACTAAATTCTGGCGGGGAGCTGTTTTTT. Its translation: CASSYSRGLNSGGELFF.

The chain is built from TRBV9 and TRBJ1-1; D gene uncertain. The CDR3 totals 13 residues. Germline loops: CDR1 SGDLS, CDR2 YYNGEE. V gave up 3 bases and J gave up 1 base, with 7 bases separating them. CDR3 amino acids: CASSGRGNTEAFF. The CDR3 DNA sequence: TGTGCCAGCAGCGGGCGAGGGAACACTGAAGCTTTCTTT.

This chain uses TRBV5-8 with TRBJ2-1; D uncertain. CDR3 length equals 14 residues. Germline assignment: CDR1 SGHTS and CDR2 YDEGEE. Trimming removed 6 bases at V and 5 bases at J, with 15 bases between. The CDR3 sequence is CASNRPWRNNEQFF. For the CDR3, the DNA is TGTGCCAGCAACCGACCGTGGAGAAACAATGAGCAGTTCTTC.

The chain is built from TRBV5-5 and TRBJ2-5; D is possibly TRBD2 (6 bases). The CDR3 contains 15 residues. V shed 6 bases and J shed 2 bases, with 17 bases lying between them. Germline CDR1 SGHKS, CDR2 YYEKEE (reference sequence). CDR3 residues: CASTDVSGLQETQYF. The CDR3 DNA sequence: TGTGCCAGCACTGACGTTAGCGGACTACAAGAGACCCAGTACTTC.

V usage is TRBV5-4 and J usage is TRBJ2-7; possibly TRBD2 for D (6 bases). The CDR3 contains 15 residues. Germline CDR1 and CDR2: SGHNT and YYREEE (reference sequence). With 3 bases removed from V and 0 bases from J, the gap between germline ends came to 13 bases. The CDR3: CASSWEEMGSYEQYF. Here the CDR3 DNA reads TGTGCCAGCAGCTGGGAGGAAATGGGCTCCTACGAGCAGTACTTC.

On this clone: One base away lies a much larger clone, so this may be a sequencing read error. Within the sample, other DNA sequences also encode this same CDR3. The chain employs TRBV5-1 and TRBJ1-2, with a possible D match to TRBD1 (6 bases). The CDR3 covers 14 residues. Germline CDR1 reads SGHRS; CDR2 reads YFSETQ. The germline V and J ends were trimmed by 2 bases and 5 bases, with 13 bases remaining between them. Here the CDR3 reads CASSLPGQTYGYTF. The CDR3 region has the DNA TGCGCCAGCAGCTTACCCGGACAGACATATGGCTACACCTTC.

V and J are TRBV18 and TRBJ2-7; tentative D call: TRBD2 (5 bases). Per the germline V gene, CDR1 is KGHSH and CDR2 is LQKENI. The CDR3 totals 11 residues. V lost 5 bases and J 6 bases, leaving 8 bases between the germline ends. CDR3 bases: TGTGCCAGCTCAACCGGAGGCGAGCAGTACTTC. Its protein product is CASSTGGEQYF.

The V and J genes are TRBV7-9 and TRBJ2-7, with 10 bases aligning to TRBD2. The J segment lost 2 bases and the V segment lost 4 bases, leaving 5 bases of the junction unmatched. Germline V gene sequence: CDR1 SEHNR, CDR2 FQNEAQ (reference sequence). The length of the CDR3 is 15 residues. For the CDR3, the DNA is TGTGCCAGCAGCTCATCCGGGACTAGCGCCTACGAGCAGTACTTC. Residues: CASSSSGTSAYEQYF.

V and J are TRBV6-6 and TRBJ2-1, with D possibly TRBD2 on 6 matching bases. Trimming removed 11 bases at V and 6 bases at J, with 20 bases between. The CDR3 is made up of 14 amino acids. Per germline, CDR1 MNHNY and CDR2 SVGAGI (reference sequence). Here the CDR3 reads CALGGRGNSNEQFF. The CDR3 DNA reads as TGTGCCCTTGGCGGGCGGGGAAATTCCAATGAGCAGTTCTTC.

The chain employs TRBV7-8 and TRBJ1-5, with D maybe TRBD1 (5 bases). V was clipped by 5 bases and J by 7 bases, with 12 bases between them. CDR3 length equals 13 residues. Germline CDR1 reads SGHVS; CDR2 reads FQNEAQ. The CDR3 spells CASSPRQRQPQHF. CDR3 nucleotide sequence: TGTGCCAGCAGCCCAAGACAGAGGCAGCCCCAGCATTTT.

V and J are TRBV18 and TRBJ1-4; 9 bases are a match to TRBD1. Germline trimming cut 0 bases from V and 1 base from J; bases unmatched to any gene: 3. Per the germline V gene, CDR1 is KGHSH and CDR2 is LQKENI. This CDR3 comprises 17 residues. CDR3 in DNA: TGTGCCAGCTCACCACCGACAGGGGGAGTAACTAATGAAAAACTGTTTTTT. Its protein is CASSPPTGGVTNEKLFF.

The V gene is TRBV18, the J gene TRBJ2-2; 9 nucleotides match TRBD1. The CDR3 length is 18 residues. Germline V gives CDR1 KGHSH, CDR2 LQKENI. The ends lost 3 bases at V and 0 bases at J; junction bases unmatched: 8. CDR3 region: CASSPLSGTGTNTGELFF. DNA for the CDR3: TGTGCCAGCTCACCTCTAAGTGGGACAGGGACGAACACCGGGGAGCTGTTTTTT.

This chain links TRBV7-2 with TRBJ2-3, with 10 nucleotides matching TRBD2. Germline values: CDR1 SGHTA, CDR2 FQGNSA. The CDR3 has 14 residues. Trimming cost V 10 bases and J 2 bases; bases outside gene matches: 6. The CDR3 loop reads CATSGGRHTDTQYF. Written as DNA, the CDR3 is TGTGCCACTAGCGGGGGTCGTCACACAGATACGCAGTATTTT.

The chain employs TRBV27 and TRBJ1-5; TRBD1 is a possible D gene (5 bases). Trimming removed 7 bases at V and 0 bases at J, with 7 bases between. This CDR3 has 13 residues. Germline V gives CDR1 MNHEY, CDR2 SMNVEV (reference sequence). CDR3 region: CASKGHSNQPQHF. The CDR3, as DNA: TGTGCCAGCAAGGGGCATAGCAATCAGCCCCAGCATTTT.

The chain is built from TRBV3-1 (or the pseudogene TRBV3-2) and TRBJ2-7; D possibly corresponds to TRBD2 (5 bases). This CDR3 is built from 17 residues. V was pared by 0 bases and J by 3 bases, with 18 bases between. Germline CDR1 reads LGHDT; CDR2 reads YNNKEL (reference sequence). The CDR3 nucleotides are TGTGCCAGCAGCCAAGATGACCCGGGATCCTTCGACTACGAGCAGTACTTC. Protein product: CASSQDDPGSFDYEQYF.

The DNA for the CDR3 is TGCGCCAGCAGCCCGACAACCCGGGGCCCCGGGAGTGATACGCAGTATTTT. It codes for CASSPTTRGPGSDTQYF. The chain employs TRBV4-1 and TRBJ2-3; TRBD2 might be the D (6 bases). V shed 4 bases and J shed 6 bases, with 23 bases lying between them. The V gene's germline CDR1 is MGHRA and CDR2 YSYEKL. The CDR3 totals 17 residues.